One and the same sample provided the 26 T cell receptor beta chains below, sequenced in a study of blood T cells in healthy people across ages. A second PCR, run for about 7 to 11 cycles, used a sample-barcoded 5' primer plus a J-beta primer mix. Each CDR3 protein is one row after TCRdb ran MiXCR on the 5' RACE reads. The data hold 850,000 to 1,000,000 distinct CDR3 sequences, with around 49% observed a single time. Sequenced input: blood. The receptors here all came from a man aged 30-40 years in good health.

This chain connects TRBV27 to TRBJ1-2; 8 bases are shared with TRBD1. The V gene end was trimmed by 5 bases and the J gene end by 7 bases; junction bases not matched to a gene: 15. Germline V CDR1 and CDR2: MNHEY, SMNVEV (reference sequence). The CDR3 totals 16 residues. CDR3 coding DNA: TGTGCCAGCAGTATGTCCGGACAGGGATTTGTTAGTGGCTACACCTTC. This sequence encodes CASSMSGQGFVSGYTF.

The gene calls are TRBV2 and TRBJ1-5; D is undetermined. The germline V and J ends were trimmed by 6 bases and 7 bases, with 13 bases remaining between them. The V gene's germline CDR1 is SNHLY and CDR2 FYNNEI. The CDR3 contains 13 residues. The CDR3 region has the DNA TGTGCCAGCAGCAAGGCGGCGCGGCAGCCCCAGCATTTT. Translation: CASSKAARQPQHF.

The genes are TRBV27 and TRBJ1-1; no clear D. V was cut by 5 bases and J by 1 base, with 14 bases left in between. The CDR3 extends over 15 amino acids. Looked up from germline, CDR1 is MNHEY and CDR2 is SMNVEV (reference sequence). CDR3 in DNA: TGTGCCAGCAGTGTAGGACGGCTCGCGAACACTGAAGCTTTCTTT. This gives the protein CASSVGRLANTEAFF.

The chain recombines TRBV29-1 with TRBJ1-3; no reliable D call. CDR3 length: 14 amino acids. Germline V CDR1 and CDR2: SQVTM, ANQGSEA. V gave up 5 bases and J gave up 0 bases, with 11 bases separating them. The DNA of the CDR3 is TGCAGCGTTACTATACAATCCTCTGGAAACACCATATATTTT. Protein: CSVTIQSSGNTIYF.

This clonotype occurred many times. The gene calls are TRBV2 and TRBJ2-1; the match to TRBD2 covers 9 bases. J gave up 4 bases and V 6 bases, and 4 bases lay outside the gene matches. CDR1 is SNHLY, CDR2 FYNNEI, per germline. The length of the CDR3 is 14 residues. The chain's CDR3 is CASSDSGSYNEQFF. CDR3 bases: TGTGCCAGCAGCGATAGCGGGAGTTACAATGAGCAGTTCTTC.

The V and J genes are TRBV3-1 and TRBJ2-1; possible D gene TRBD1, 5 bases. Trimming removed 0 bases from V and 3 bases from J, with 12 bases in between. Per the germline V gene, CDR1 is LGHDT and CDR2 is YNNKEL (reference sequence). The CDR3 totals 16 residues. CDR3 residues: CASSQDRGMIYNEQFF. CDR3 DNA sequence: TGTGCCAGCAGCCAAGATAGGGGCATGATCTACAATGAGCAGTTCTTC.

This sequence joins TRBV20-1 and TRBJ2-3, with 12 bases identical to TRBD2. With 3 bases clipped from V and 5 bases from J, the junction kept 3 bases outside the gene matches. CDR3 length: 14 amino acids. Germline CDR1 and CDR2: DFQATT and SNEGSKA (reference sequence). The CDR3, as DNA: TGCAGTGCTAGGCGACTAGCGGGGGAAGATACGCAGTATTTT. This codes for CSARRLAGEDTQYF.

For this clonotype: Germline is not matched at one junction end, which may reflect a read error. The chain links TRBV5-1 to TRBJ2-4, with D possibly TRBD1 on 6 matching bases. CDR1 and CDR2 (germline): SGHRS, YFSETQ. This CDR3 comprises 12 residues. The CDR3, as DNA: TGCACCAGCAGCCTAGGGGGTTGGGAGCAGTACTTC. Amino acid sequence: CTSSLGGWEQYF.

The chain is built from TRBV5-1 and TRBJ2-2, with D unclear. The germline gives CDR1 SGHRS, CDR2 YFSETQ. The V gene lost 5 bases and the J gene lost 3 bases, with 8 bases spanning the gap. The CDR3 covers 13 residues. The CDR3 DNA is TGCGCCAGCAGGGCAGGATACACCGGGGAGCTGTTTTTT. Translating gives CASRAGYTGELFF.

This chain's CDR3 is CASSSGPEGVNEQFF. The CDR3 DNA reads TGTGCCAGCAGCTCGGGACCCGAGGGCGTCAATGAGCAGTTCTTC. V and J are TRBV7-3 and TRBJ2-1; D is possibly TRBD1 or TRBD2 (5 bases each). Between the trimmed V and J ends, which lost 4 bases and 6 bases, there was a span of 16 bases. Germline CDR1 reads SGHTA; CDR2 reads FQGTGA. CDR3 size: 15 residues.

CDR3 region: CASSPFGVKAADTQYF. The CDR3 nucleotides read TGTGCCAGCAGTCCTTTTGGAGTAAAGGCGGCAGATACGCAGTATTTT. This sequence joins TRBV7-9 and TRBJ2-3; D is ambiguous. The V and J ends lost 6 bases and 4 bases respectively, with 20 bases between them. The CDR3 length is 16 residues. The germline V gene encodes CDR1 SEHNR and CDR2 FQNEAQ (reference sequence).

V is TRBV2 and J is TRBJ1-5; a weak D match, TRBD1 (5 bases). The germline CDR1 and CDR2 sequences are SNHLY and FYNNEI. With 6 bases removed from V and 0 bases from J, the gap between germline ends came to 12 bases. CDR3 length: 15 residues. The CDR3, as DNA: TGTGCCAGCAGCGAGACAGCTTATAGCAATCAGCCCCAGCATTTT. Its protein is CASSETAYSNQPQHF.

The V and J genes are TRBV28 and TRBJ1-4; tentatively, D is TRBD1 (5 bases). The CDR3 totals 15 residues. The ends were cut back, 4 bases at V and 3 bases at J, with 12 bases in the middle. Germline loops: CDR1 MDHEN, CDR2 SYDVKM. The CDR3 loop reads CASSSGGRANEKLFF. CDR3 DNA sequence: TGTGCCAGCAGTTCCGGGGGGAGAGCTAATGAAAAACTGTTTTTT.

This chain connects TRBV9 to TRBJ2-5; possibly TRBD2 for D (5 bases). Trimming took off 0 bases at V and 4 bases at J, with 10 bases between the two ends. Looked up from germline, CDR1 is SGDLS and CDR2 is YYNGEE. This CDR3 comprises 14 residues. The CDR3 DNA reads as TGTGCCAGCAGCGTAGTCGGGGATTTAGAGACCCAGTACTTC. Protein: CASSVVGDLETQYF.

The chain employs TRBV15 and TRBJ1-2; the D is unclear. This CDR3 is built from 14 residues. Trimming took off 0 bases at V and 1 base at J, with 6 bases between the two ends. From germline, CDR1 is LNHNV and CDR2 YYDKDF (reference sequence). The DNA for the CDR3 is TGTGCCACCAGCAGAGATCGGGTTAACTATGGCTACACCTTC. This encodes CATSRDRVNYGYTF.

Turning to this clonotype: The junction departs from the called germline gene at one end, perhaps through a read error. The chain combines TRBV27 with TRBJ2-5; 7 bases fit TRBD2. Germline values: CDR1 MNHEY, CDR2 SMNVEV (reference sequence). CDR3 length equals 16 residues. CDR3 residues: CARSLWGGSSENTQYF. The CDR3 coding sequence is TGTGCCCGCAGTTTATGGGGGGGGTCATCAGAGAACACCCAGTACTTC.

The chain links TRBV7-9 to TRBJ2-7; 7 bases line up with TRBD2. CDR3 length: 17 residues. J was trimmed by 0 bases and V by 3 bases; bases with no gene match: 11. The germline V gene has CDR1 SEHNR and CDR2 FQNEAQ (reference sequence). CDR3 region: CASSLGLLARSSYEQYF. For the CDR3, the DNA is TGTGCCAGCAGCTTGGGCTTACTAGCGCGGAGCTCCTACGAGCAGTACTTC.

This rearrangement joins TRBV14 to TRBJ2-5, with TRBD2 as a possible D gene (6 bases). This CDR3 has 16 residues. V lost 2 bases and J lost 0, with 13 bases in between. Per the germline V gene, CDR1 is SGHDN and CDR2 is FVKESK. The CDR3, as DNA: TGTGCCAGCAGCCAAAGAGGTCGGGGGTACCAAGAGACCCAGTACTTC. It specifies CASSQRGRGYQETQYF.

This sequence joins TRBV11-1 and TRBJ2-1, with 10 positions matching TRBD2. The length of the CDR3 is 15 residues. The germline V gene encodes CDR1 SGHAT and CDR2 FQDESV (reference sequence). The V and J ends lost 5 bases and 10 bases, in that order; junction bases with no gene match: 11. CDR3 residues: CASSPSGGLAREQFF. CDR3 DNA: TGTGCCAGCAGCCCTAGCGGGGGCCTGGCGAGAGAGCAGTTCTTC.

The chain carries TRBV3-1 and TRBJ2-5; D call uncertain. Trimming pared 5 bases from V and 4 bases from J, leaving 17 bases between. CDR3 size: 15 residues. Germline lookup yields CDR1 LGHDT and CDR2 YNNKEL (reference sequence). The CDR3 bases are TGTGCCAGCAGCGTCAGTTGGATTCGAGGAGAGACCCAGTACTTC. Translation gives CASSVSWIRGETQYF.

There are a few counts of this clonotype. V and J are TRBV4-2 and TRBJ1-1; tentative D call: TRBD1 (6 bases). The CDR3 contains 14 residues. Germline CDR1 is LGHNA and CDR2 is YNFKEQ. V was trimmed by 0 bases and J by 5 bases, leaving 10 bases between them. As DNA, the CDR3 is TGTGCCAGCAGCCAAGAGTTACAGGGAACTGAAGCTTTCTTT. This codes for CASSQELQGTEAFF.

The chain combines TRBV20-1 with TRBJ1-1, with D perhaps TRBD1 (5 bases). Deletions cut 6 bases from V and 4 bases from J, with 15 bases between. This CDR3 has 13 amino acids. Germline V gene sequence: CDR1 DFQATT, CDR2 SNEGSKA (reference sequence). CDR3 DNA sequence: TGCAGTGCCCTCTCGGGGGTGAGCACTGAAGCTTTCTTT. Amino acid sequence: CSALSGVSTEAFF.

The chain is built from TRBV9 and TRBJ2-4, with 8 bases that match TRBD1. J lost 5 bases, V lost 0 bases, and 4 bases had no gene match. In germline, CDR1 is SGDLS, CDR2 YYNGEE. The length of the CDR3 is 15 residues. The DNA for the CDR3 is TGTGCCAGCAGCGTAGGAGACAGGGGCGAAAACATTCAGTACTTC. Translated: CASSVGDRGENIQYF.

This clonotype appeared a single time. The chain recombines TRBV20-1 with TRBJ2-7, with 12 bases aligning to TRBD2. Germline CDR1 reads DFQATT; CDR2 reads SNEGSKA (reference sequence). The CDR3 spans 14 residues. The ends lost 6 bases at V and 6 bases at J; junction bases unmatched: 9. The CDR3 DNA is TGCAGTGCCGGAGGGGGACTAGCGGGTTCCGAGCAGTACTTC. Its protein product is CSAGGGLAGSEQYF.

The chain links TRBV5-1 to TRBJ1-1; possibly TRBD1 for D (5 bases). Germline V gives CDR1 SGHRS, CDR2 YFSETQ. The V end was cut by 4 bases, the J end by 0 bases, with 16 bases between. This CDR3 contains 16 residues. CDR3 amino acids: CASSDRDGTLNTEAFF. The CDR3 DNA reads TGCGCCAGCAGCGACCGGGACGGAACTCTGAACACTGAAGCTTTCTTT.

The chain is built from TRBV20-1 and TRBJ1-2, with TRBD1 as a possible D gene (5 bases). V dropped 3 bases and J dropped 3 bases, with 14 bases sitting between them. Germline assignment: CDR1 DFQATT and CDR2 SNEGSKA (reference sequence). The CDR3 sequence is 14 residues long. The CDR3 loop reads CSASRGRVDYGYTF. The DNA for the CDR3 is TGCAGTGCTAGTCGGGGCAGGGTAGACTATGGCTACACCTTC.